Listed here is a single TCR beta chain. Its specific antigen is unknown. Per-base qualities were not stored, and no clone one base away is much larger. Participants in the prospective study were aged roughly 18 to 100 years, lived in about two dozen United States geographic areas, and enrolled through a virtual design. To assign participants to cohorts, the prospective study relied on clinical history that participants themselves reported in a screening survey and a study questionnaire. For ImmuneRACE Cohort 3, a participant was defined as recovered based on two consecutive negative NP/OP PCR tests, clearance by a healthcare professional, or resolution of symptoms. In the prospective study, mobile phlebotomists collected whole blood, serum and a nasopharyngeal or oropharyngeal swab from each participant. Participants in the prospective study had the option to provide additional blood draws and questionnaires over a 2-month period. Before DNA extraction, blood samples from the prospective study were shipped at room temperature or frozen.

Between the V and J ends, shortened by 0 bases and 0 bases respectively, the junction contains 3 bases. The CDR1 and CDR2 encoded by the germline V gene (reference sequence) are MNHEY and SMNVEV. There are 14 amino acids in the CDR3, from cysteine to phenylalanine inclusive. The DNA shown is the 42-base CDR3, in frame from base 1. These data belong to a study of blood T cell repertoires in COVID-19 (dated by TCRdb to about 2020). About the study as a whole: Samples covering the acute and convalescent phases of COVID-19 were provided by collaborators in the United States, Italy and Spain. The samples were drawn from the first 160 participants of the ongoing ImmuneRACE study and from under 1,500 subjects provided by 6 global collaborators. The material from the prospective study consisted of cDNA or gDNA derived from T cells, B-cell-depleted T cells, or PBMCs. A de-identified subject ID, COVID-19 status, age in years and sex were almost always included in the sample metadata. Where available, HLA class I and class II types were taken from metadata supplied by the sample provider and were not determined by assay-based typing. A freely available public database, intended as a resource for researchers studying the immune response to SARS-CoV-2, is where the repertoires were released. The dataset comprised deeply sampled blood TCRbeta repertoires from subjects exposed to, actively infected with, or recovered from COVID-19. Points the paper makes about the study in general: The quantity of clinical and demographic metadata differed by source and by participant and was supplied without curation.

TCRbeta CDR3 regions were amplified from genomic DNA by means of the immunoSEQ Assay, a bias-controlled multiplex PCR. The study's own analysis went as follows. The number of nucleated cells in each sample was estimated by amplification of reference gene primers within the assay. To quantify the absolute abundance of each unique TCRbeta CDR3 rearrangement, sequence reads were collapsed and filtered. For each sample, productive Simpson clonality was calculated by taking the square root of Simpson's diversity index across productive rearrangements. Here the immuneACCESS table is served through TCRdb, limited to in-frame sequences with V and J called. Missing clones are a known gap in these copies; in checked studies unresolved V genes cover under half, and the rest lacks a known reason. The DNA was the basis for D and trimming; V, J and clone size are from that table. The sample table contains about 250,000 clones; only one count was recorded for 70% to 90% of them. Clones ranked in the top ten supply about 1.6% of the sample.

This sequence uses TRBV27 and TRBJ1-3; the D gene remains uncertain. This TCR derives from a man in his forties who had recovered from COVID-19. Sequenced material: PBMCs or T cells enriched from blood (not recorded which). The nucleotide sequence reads TGTGCCAGCAGTTTATCCGGCTCTGGAAACACCATATATTTT. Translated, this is CASSLSGSGNTIYF.